These T cell receptor beta chains were read from a single sample in a study of blood T cell repertoires in COVID-19. Data came from immunoSEQ multiplex PCR; TCRdb stores just in-frame clones and leaves some out. There are roughly 140,000 clones in the sample; 80% to 90% occur only once, and more than 5.5% lies in the top ten. The specimen was PBMCs or T cells enriched from blood (not recorded which). All receptors come from a man aged 50-59 years who had recovered from COVID-19. Each CDR3 is given with its conserved first and last residue. The D gene is left open where the match is weak. Size is omitted from some rows. Given values are once, few, many or a class for expanded clones.

TRBV5-1	-	TRBJ2-3	-	CASSLAGGSTDTQYF	TGCGCCAGCAGCTTGGCGGGGGGCAGCACAGATACGCAGTATTTT
TRBV24-1	-	TRBJ1-5	TRBD1	CAILGQGRGNQPQHF	TGTGCCATCCTGGGACAGGGGAGAGGCAATCAGCCCCAGCATTTT
TRBV7-9	-	TRBJ2-3	-	CASTPRGLTDTQYF	TGTGCCAGCACCCCCCGGGGACTCACAGATACGCAGTATTTT
TRBV18	-	TRBJ1-1	-	CASSRNRVKGLNTEAFF	TGTGCCAGCTCACGGAACAGGGTGAAGGGTTTGAACACTGAAGCTTTCTTT
TRBV7-9	once	TRBJ2-5	-	CASSLFASGTQYF	TGTGCCAGCAGCTTATTTGCTTCGGGGACCCAGTACTTC
TRBV7-2	-	TRBJ2-1	TRBD1	CASSADRVKNEQFF	TGTGCCAGCAGCGCAGACAGGGTTAAAAATGAGCAGTTCTTC
TRBV19	-	TRBJ1-2	TRBD1	CASSPWDRGDGYTF	TGTGCCAGTAGTCCTTGGGACAGGGGGGATGGCTACACCTTC
TRBV5-4	-	TRBJ1-2	TRBD1	CASSFETGINYGYTF	TGTGCCAGCAGCTTCGAGACAGGGATTAACTATGGCTACACCTTC
TRBV27	-	TRBJ2-5	TRBD2	CASRGLEETQYF	TGTGCCAGCAGGGGACTAGAAGAGACCCAGTACTTC
TRBV4-2	-	TRBJ1-2	-	CASSQDVSPVYGYTF	TGTGCCAGCAGCCAAGATGTTAGTCCTGTCTATGGCTACACCTTC
TRBV28	-	TRBJ1-5	TRBD1	CASSFQGANQPQHF	TGTGCCAGCAGTTTTCAGGGGGCGAATCAGCCCCAGCATTTT
TRBV7-2	-	TRBJ2-5	TRBD2	CASSFNSGVETQYF	TGTGCCAGCAGCTTTAATAGCGGGGTAGAGACCCAGTACTTC
TRBV6-6	-	TRBJ1-2	TRBD1	CASSSPTGNGYTF	TGTGCCAGCAGTTCCCCGACAGGGAATGGCTACACCTTC
TRBV20-1	-	TRBJ1-3	-	CSASESSGNTIYF	TGCAGTGCTAGTGAGAGCTCTGGAAACACCATATATTTT
TRBV30	-	TRBJ1-5	-	CAWSVGATQPQHF	TGTGCCTGGAGTGTGGGGGCCACTCAGCCCCAGCATTTT
TRBV9	-	TRBJ2-5	TRBD2	CASSVVASGGKPGEYF	TGTGCCAGCAGCGTAGTGGCTAGCGGGGGCAAACCTGGGGAGTACTTC
TRBV11-3	-	TRBJ1-2	-	CASSPLGGGYGYTF	TGTGCCAGCAGCCCACTAGGGGGTGGCTATGGCTACACCTTC
TRBV3-1/TRBV3-2	-	TRBJ2-7	-	CASSQVAGRYEQYF	TGTGCCAGCAGCCAGGTTGCGGGGCGCTACGAGCAGTACTTC
TRBV2	-	TRBJ2-5	-	CASSVGVPRETQYF	TGTGCCAGCAGTGTAGGGGTCCCCCGTGAGACCCAGTACTTC
TRBV7-8	-	TRBJ2-2	-	CASSFRGFGELFF	TGTGCCAGCAGCTTTCGGGGGTTCGGGGAGCTGTTTTTT
TRBV3-1/TRBV3-2	-	TRBJ1-2	-	CASSQDLAYGYTF	TGTGCCAGCAGCCAAGATTTGGCTTATGGCTACACCTTC
TRBV19	-	TRBJ2-7	TRBD1	CASSRGRGQGAYEQYF	TGTGCCAGTAGCCGCGGGAGGGGACAGGGGGCCTACGAGCAGTACTTC
TRBV1	-	TRBJ2-7	-	CTSSQDRGDGHSYEQYF	TGCACCAGCAGCCAAGACCGCGGGGACGGACACTCCTACGAGCAGTACTTC